The T cell receptor (beta chain) under discussion was sequenced for a study of blood T cell repertoires in COVID-19 (dated by TCRdb to 2018 to 2020). Regarding the study in general: Samples from collaborators originated in the United States, Italy and Spain and spanned both the acute and convalescent phases of COVID-19. The repertoires were released in a freely available public database intended as a resource for research on the immune response to SARS-CoV-2. Where HLA class I and class II types were available, the types were taken from metadata supplied by the sample provider, not from assay-based typing. The samples were drawn from the first 160 participants of the ongoing ImmuneRACE study and from 950 to 1,500 subjects provided by 6 global collaborators. Sample metadata almost always included a de-identified subject ID, COVID-19 status, age in years and sex. The dataset comprised deeply sampled blood TCRbeta repertoires from subjects exposed to, actively infected with, or recovered from COVID-19. The material from the prospective study consisted of cDNA or gDNA derived from T cells, B-cell-depleted T cells, or PBMCs. Overall study outcomes, separate from this receptor: How much clinical and demographic metadata was included differed by source and by participant, and the metadata was provided uncurated.

The germline V gene (reference sequence) gives CDR1 as LNHNV and CDR2 as YYDKDF. From cysteine to phenylalanine, the CDR3 is 15 amino acids long. The sequence is cut down to CDR3 DNA, 45 bases in frame from base 1. The junction shows trimming of 1 base on V and 8 bases on J, and the gene matches do not reach 9 bases of it. Collaborating institutions collected whole blood in K2EDTA tubes following their own protocols. For TCRbeta analysis, collaborator samples were shipped as frozen whole blood, as isolated PBMCs, or as DNA extracted from either sample type. The count of this clone is one. Its antigen is currently not known. No base quality values were provided; no much bigger clone lies one nucleotide off. TCRbeta CDR3 regions were amplified from genomic DNA by means of the immunoSEQ Assay, a bias-controlled multiplex PCR. The published analysis was carried out like this. Nucleated cell counts per sample were estimated from amplification of reference gene primers within the assay. To quantify the absolute abundance of each unique TCRbeta CDR3 rearrangement, sequence reads were collapsed and filtered. For each sample, productive Simpson clonality was calculated by taking the square root of Simpson's diversity index across productive rearrangements. This immuneACCESS table, as held by TCRdb, lists in-frame sequences with V and J called but not all clones. Of the missing ones, under half trace to an unresolved V gene in checked studies; the others have no known cause. The DNA gave D and trimming, while V, J and clone size come from that table. For this sample there are around 56,000 clones; about 91% appear just once. The ten largest clones represent approximately 6.6% of the sample.

The receptor was derived from a woman in her sixties or seventies with active or convalescent COVID-19. Material for sequencing was peripheral blood. Recombination linked TRBV15 to TRBJ1-2, with TRBD1 identical over 8 junction bases. CDR3 loop: CATSRGTGGSRGYTF. The nucleotide sequence reads TGTGCCACCAGCAGAGGCACAGGGGGATCAAGGGGCTACACCTTC.